Sequencing of this T cell receptor beta chain was carried out in a study of shared clonotypes between healthy human individuals. Study observations and caveats: Limitation of the genetic and exposure-history diversity represented came from the few donors.

About this clone: Its target is not known. The identical CDR3 is also encoded by other nucleotide sequences in the sample.

Genomic DNA (from each subset) was split evenly across several immunoSEQ plates. Ten immunoSEQ deep assay plates were used by the authors to sequence unsorted PBMC DNA. Profiling relied on immunoSEQ multiplex PCR, and the TCRdb table lists in-frame clones only, not all of them. This sample yields some 470,000 clones, of which 76% are seen a single time; 10% to 15% belongs to the top ten. The receptor comes from a woman between 40 and 50 years old in good health. Some clones in this sample may be carry-over from other donors' samples. The sequencing input was PBMCs.

This CDR3 reads CASSLSPGLATYEQYF. CDR3 nucleotide sequence: TGTGCCAGCAGTTTATCCCCGGGACTAGCGACCTACGAGCAGTACTTC. V and J are TRBV27 and TRBJ2-7; the match to TRBD2 covers 10 bases. Trimming removed 0 bases from V and 2 bases from J; junction bases left unmatched: 4. The CDR3 sequence is 16 residues long. Germline CDR1 is MNHEY and CDR2 is SMNVEV (reference sequence).